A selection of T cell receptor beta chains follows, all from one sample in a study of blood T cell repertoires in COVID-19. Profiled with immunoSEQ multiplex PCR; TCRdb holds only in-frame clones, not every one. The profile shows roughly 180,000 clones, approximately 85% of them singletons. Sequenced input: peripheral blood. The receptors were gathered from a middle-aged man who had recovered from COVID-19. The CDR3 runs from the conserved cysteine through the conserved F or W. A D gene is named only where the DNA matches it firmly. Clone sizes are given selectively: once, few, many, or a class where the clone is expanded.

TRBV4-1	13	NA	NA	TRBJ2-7	TGCGCCAGCAGCCTCAGCGAGGCGTACGAGCAGTACTTC	CASSLSEAYEQYF
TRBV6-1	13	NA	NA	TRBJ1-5	TGTGCCAGCAGTGAGTTCGGCAATCAGCCCCAGCATTTT	CASSEFGNQPQHF
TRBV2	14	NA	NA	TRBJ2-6	TGTGCCAGCAGTGTTAGCTCTGGGGCCAACGTCCTGACTTTC	CASSVSSGANVLTF
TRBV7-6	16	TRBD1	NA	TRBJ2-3	TGTGCCAGCAGCGCCCGACAGGGGGCCGGCACAGATACGCAGTATTTT	CASSARQGAGTDTQYF
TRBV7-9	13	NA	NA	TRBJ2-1	TGTGCCAGCAGCTTATCCACTAGTTTTGAGCAGTTCTTC	CASSLSTSFEQFF
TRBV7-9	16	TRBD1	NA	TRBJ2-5	TGTGCCAGCAGCTTAGGGTCCGGGACAGAGAAAGAGACCCAGTACTTC	CASSLGSGTEKETQYF
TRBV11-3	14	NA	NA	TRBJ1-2	TGTGCCAGCAGCTTAGGAGCAGGGTACTATGGCTACACCTTC	CASSLGAGYYGYTF
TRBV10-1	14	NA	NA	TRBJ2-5	TGCGCCAGCAGTGAGTCCCAGGGCCAAGAGACCCAGTACTTC	CASSESQGQETQYF
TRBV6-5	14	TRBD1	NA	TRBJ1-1	TGTGCCAGCAAGAAAGACAGGGGCAACTCTGAAGCTTTCTTT	CASKKDRGNSEAFF
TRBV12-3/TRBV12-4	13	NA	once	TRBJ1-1	TGTGCCAGCAGTTTGGCCAAGAACACTGAAGCTTTCTTT	CASSLAKNTEAFF
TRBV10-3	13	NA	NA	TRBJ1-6	TGTGCCATCACCTCAGACAAGGGGTCACCCCTCCACTTT	CAITSDKGSPLHF
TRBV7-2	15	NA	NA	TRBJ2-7	TGTGCCAGCAGCTCAGTTAGTAGCCGCTCCTACGAGCAGTACTTC	CASSSVSSRSYEQYF
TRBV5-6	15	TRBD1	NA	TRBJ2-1	TGTGCCAGCAGCTTCGGACAGGACCTCTACAATGAGCAGTTCTTC	CASSFGQDLYNEQFF
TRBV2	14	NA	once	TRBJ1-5	TGTGCCAGCAGTGATTTGGGAGGCAATCAGCCCCAGCATTTT	CASSDLGGNQPQHF
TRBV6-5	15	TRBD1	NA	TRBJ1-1	TGTGCCAGCACCCGGGACAGGGGATTGAACACTGAAGCTTTCTTT	CASTRDRGLNTEAFF
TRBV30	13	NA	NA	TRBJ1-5	TGTGCCTGGAGTCGGGCAGGGAATCAGCCCCAGCATTTT	CAWSRAGNQPQHF
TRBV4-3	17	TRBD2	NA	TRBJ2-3	TGCGCCAGCAGCCAAGATGCGCTAGCGGGGATGACAGATACGCAGTATTTT	CASSQDALAGMTDTQYF
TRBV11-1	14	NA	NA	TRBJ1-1	TGTGCCAGCAGCGCGAAAGTCATTCACACTGAAGCTTTCTTT	CASSAKVIHTEAFF
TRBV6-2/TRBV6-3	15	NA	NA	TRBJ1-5	TGTGCCAGCAGTTTGGGAGCGAACCGCAATCAGCCCCAGCATTTT	CASSLGANRNQPQHF
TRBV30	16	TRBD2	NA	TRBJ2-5	TGTGCCTGGAGTGCCGGACTAGCGGGATTTGAAGAGACCCAGTACTTC	CAWSAGLAGFEETQYF
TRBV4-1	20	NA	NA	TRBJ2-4	TGCGCCAGCAGCCAGGCCCCCGGGACAAAAGAGAAGATAGCCAAAAACATTCAGTACTTC	CASSQAPGTKEKIAKNIQYF
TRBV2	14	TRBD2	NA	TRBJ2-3	TGTGCCAGCAGAGAGCGGGAGGGCACAGATACGCAGTATTTT	CASREREGTDTQYF
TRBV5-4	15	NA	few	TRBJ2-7	TGTGCCAGCAGCTTGAATCCACAGGGCGGATACGAGCAGTACTTC	CASSLNPQGGYEQYF
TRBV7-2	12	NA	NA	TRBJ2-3	TGTGCCAGCAGCCCTTTCACAGATACGCAGTATTTT	CASSPFTDTQYF
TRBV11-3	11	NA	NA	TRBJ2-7	TGTGCCAGCAGCGCCCGGTACGAGCAGTACTTC	CASSARYEQYF
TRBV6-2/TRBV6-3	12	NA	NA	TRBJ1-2	TGTGCCAGCAGTTCCGGGGTGGATGGCTACACCTTC	CASSSGVDGYTF
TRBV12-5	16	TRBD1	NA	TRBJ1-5	TGTGCTAGTGGTTTGGTAATGGACAGGGTGAATCAGCCCCAGCATTTT	CASGLVMDRVNQPQHF
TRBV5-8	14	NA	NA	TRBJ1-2	TGTGCCAGCAGCTTGTATGAGGGGGTCTATGGCTACACCTTC	CASSLYEGVYGYTF
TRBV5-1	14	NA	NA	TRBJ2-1	TGCGCCAGCCGTACCGGGACTTCTGTGGATGAGCAGTTCTTC	CASRTGTSVDEQFF
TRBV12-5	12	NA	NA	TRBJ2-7	TGTGCTAGTGGTTTTAGCTCCTACGAGCAGTACTTC	CASGFSSYEQYF
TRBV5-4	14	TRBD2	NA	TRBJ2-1	TGTGCCAGCAACCAGCGGGGGGGCCAGGGTGAGCAGTTCTTC	CASNQRGGQGEQFF